A selection of T cell receptor beta chains follows, all from one sample in a study of cytomegalovirus exposure and HLA in healthy donors. Assay: immunoSEQ multiplex PCR; the TCRdb copy retains only in-frame clones and omits some. Among about 130,000 clones listed, 65% to 75% were seen once. Material for sequencing was PBMCs. The receptors derive from a woman aged 45-65 years in good health and CMV-seropositive. CDR3s include the opening cysteine and the closing phenylalanine or tryptophan. D genes are given only for firm matches. Expanded clones get a size class; other rows say once, few or many, or leave the size out.

len	abundance	v_gene	j_gene	d_gene	CDR3nt	CDR3aa
12	-	TRBV25-1	TRBJ2-1	-	TGTGCCAGCAGTCCGACAGGCCATGCGCAGTTCTTC	CASSPTGHAQFF
16	once	TRBV4-3	TRBJ2-3	TRBD2	TGCGCCAGCAGCCAAGGGTTAAAGCGGGGGGTTGATACGCAGTATTTT	CASSQGLKRGVDTQYF
15	-	TRBV7-8	TRBJ2-5	TRBD1	TGTGCCAGCAGCCCGATTGCCGGGACAGGGAGAAAGCAGTACTTC	CASSPIAGTGRKQYF
11	-	TRBV2	TRBJ2-7	-	TGTGCCAGCAGTGGAGAGTACGAGCAGTACTTC	CASSGEYEQYF
14	-	TRBV13	TRBJ2-1	TRBD2	TGTGCCAGCAGACTGTCTAGCGGGCCACTACCGGCGTTCTTC	CASRLSSGPLPAFF
17	-	TRBV4-2	TRBJ2-3	TRBD2	TGTGCCAGCAGCCAATCTTTTAGCGGGGCCACGCAGGATACGCAGTATTTT	CASSQSFSGATQDTQYF
15	-	TRBV14	TRBJ2-7	-	TGTGCCAGCAGCCAAGCCCCCCCCCGGCTCGGGGGGCAGTACTTC	CASSQAPPRLGGQYF
14	-	TRBV6-1	TRBJ2-7	-	TGTGCCAGCAGTGCGGCAGGGGCCGTACGGGAGCAGTACTTC	CASSAAGAVREQYF
15	-	TRBV11-2	TRBJ2-2	-	TGTGCCAGCAGCTTACCTCCTACTAGTTACGGGGAGCTGTTTTTT	CASSLPPTSYGELFF
15	-	TRBV2	TRBJ2-3	TRBD1	TGTGCCAGCAGTGAAGGACAGGGGTGGACAGATACGCAGTATTTT	CASSEGQGWTDTQYF